Presented here are 32 T cell receptor beta chains from one specimen sequenced in a study of blood T cell repertoires in COVID-19. Using immunoSEQ multiplex PCR, the repertoire was profiled, and TCRdb retains in-frame clones only, with some absent. The data show approximately 190,000 clones, 86% seen once. Sequencing input: PBMCs or T cells enriched from blood (not recorded which). The receptors stem from a woman in her forties in a cohort exposed to, infected with or recovered from COVID-19 (not recorded which).

The chain has TRBV7-9 and TRBJ1-2; 7 nucleotides match TRBD1. CDR3 length: 15 amino acids. The V gene's germline CDR1 is SEHNR and CDR2 FQNEAQ (reference sequence). Trimming took 3 bases from V and 2 from J; bases not matched to a gene: 6. The chain's CDR3 is CASSFFGDSNYGYTF. DNA for the CDR3: TGTGCCAGCAGCTTCTTTGGGGACAGCAACTATGGCTACACCTTC.

CDR3 residues: CASSQDETGNTIYF. The DNA of the CDR3 is TGCGCCAGCAGCCAAGATGAGACAGGGAACACCATATATTTT. The rearrangement links TRBV4-1 to TRBJ1-3, with 7 bases lining up with TRBD1. Looked up from germline, CDR1 is MGHRA and CDR2 is YSYEKL. This CDR3 has 14 residues. The ends lost 0 bases at V and 7 bases at J; junction bases unmatched: 3.

The CDR3, as DNA: TGCGCCAGCAGCTTGGCCGGCGCGGGACTCTCTGGAAACACCATATATTTT. Translation gives CASSLAGAGLSGNTIYF. The chain couples TRBV5-1 to TRBJ1-3; D might be TRBD1 (5 bases). The V end lost 0 bases, the J end lost 0 bases, and 13 bases lay between the germline ends. Germline CDR1 reads SGHRS; CDR2 reads YFSETQ. The CDR3 length is 17 residues. The full variable domain, in which reference TRBV5-1 and TRBJ1-3 provide the parts outside the CDR3, is KAGVTQTPRYLIKTRGQQVTLSCSPISGHRSVSWYQQTPGQGLQFLFEYFSETQRNKGNFPGRFSGRQFSNSRSEMNVSTLELGDSALYLCASSLAGAGLSGNTIYFGEGSWLTVV.

The chain carries TRBV4-2 and TRBJ1-1; 8 nucleotides match TRBD1. Germline V gives CDR1 LGHNA, CDR2 YNFKEQ. The CDR3 is 13 amino acids. Trimming removed 6 bases from V and 4 bases from J; junction bases left unmatched: 4. The chain's CDR3 is CASRPDRGTEAFF. The CDR3 DNA follows: TGTGCCAGCAGACCCGACAGGGGCACTGAAGCTTTCTTT.

This clone was found once. This chain's CDR3 is CASSYGLAVGEQFF. The DNA for the CDR3 is TGTGCCAGCAGTTACGGGCTAGCTGTGGGTGAGCAGTTCTTC. The V and J genes are TRBV6-5 and TRBJ2-1; D might be TRBD2 (5 bases). V dropped 2 bases and J dropped 9 bases, with 14 bases sitting between them. CDR1 is MNHEY and CDR2 is SVGAGI in the germline V gene. This CDR3 has 14 amino acids.

The chain combines TRBV2 with TRBJ1-1; weak D call: TRBD1 (5 bases). Trimming shortened V by 9 bases and J by 6 bases, and 17 bases separated the two germline ends. The CDR3 totals 13 residues. Germline V gives CDR1 SNHLY, CDR2 FYNNEI. The CDR3 region has the DNA TGTGCCAGGGGGGGAGGGGCTGCGGCTGAAGCTTTCTTT. Its protein product is CARGGGAAAEAFF.

The rearrangement joins TRBV5-6 to TRBJ1-1; no reliable D call. There are 12 residues in the CDR3. Germline V CDR1 and CDR2: SGHDT, YYEEEE. The V end lost 1 base, the J end lost 3 bases, and 4 bases lay between the germline ends. The CDR3 region is CASSLIDTEAFF. CDR3 bases: TGTGCCAGCAGCTTGATCGACACTGAAGCTTTCTTT. The full variable domain, its missing parts supplied by reference TRBV5-6 and TRBJ1-1, is DAGVTQSPTHLIKTRGQQVTLRCSPKSGHDTVSWYQQALGQGPQFIFQYYEEEERQRGNFPDRFSGHQFPNYSSELNVNALLLGDSALYLCASSLIDTEAFFGQGTRLTVV.

Notes on this clone: The junction does not match germline at one end; this may be a read error. This chain uses TRBV6-2 or TRBV6-3 with TRBJ1-1; D may be TRBD1 (5 bases). Germline-derived CDR1 and CDR2 are MNHEY and SVGEGT. The CDR3 spans 12 residues. The CDR3 protein is CASSSGPPEAFF. CDR3 coding DNA: TGTGCCAGCAGTTCAGGGCCACCTGAAGCTTTCTTC.

The DNA for the CDR3 is TGTGCCAGCAGCCCGACTAGCGGGAACGCTGAGCAGTTCTTC. As protein: CASSPTSGNAEQFF. The V and J genes are TRBV7-9 and TRBJ2-1; 11 bases map to TRBD2. CDR1 is SEHNR and CDR2 is FQNEAQ in the germline V gene (reference sequence). The CDR3 runs to 14 residues. The trim removed 5 bases at V and 9 bases at J, leaving 6 bases unmatched.

With respect to this clone: This is likely an artifact of a read error, given a far larger clone one base away. This chain links TRBV2 with TRBJ1-1, with 9 bases that match TRBD1. The CDR3 contains 13 residues. The ends lost 6 bases at V and 1 base at J; junction bases unmatched: 0. Germline V gene lookup returns CDR1 SNHLY and CDR2 FYNNEI. The CDR3 DNA is TGTGCCAGCAGGACAGGGGGGAACACTGAAGCTTTCTTT. Protein product: CASRTGGNTEAFF.

A single count supports this clone. The genes are TRBV5-8 and TRBJ1-1, with D tentatively TRBD1 (6 bases). Trimming shortened V by 3 bases and J by 4 bases, and 13 bases separated the two germline ends. Germline V gives CDR1 SGHTS, CDR2 YDEGEE. The length of the CDR3 is 14 residues. CDR3 amino acids: CASSSLRGSTEAFF. CDR3 coding DNA: TGTGCCAGCAGCTCTCTCAGGGGAAGCACTGAAGCTTTCTTT. The full variable domain, its missing parts supplied by reference TRBV5-8 and TRBJ1-1, is EAGVTQSPTHLIKTRGQQATLRCSPISGHTSVYWYQQALGLGLQFLLWYDEGEERNRGNFPPRFSGRQFPNYSSELNVNALELEDSALYLCASSSLRGSTEAFFGQGTRLTVV.

The V and J genes are TRBV5-6 and TRBJ1-6; a weak D match, TRBD1 (6 bases). Deletions cut 4 bases from V and 9 bases from J, with 14 bases between. The CDR3 sequence is 14 residues long. Germline CDR1 reads SGHDT; CDR2 reads YYEEEE. The CDR3 DNA reads TGTGCCAGCAGCGCCACACAGGGCCCTTCACCCCTCCACTTT. Translated, it gives CASSATQGPSPLHF. Together with reference TRBV5-6 and TRBJ1-6, the CDR3 gives the full variable domain: DAGVTQSPTHLIKTRGQQVTLRCSPKSGHDTVSWYQQALGQGPQFIFQYYEEEERQRGNFPDRFSGHQFPNYSSELNVNALLLGDSALYLCASSATQGPSPLHFGNGTRLTVT.

This sequence joins TRBV28 and TRBJ2-5; 15 bases line up with TRBD2. With 5 bases clipped from V and 8 bases from J, the junction kept 12 bases outside the gene matches. The germline V gene has CDR1 MDHEN and CDR2 SYDVKM. This CDR3 region has 17 residues. CDR3 sequence reads: CASSPESGTSGRTTQYF. The CDR3 DNA reads as TGTGCCAGCAGTCCCGAATCTGGGACTAGCGGGAGGACAACCCAGTACTTC.

V and J are TRBV6-5 and TRBJ2-7, with no clear D. CDR3 length: 13 amino acids. Germline CDR1 and CDR2: MNHEY and SVGAGI. V shed 0 bases and J shed 7 bases, with 10 bases lying between them. As DNA, the CDR3 is TGTGCCAGCAGTTACTCACCAGTTGAAGAGCAGTACTTC. Amino acids: CASSYSPVEEQYF.

This chain's CDR3 is CASFGQAPLYGYTF. CDR3 DNA: TGTGCCAGCTTCGGACAGGCGCCTCTCTATGGCTACACCTTC. V is TRBV9 and J is TRBJ1-2; 7 positions match TRBD1. The ends lost 7 bases at V and 4 bases at J; junction bases unmatched: 10. The CDR3 loop spans 14 amino acids. CDR1 SGDLS and CDR2 YYNGEE come from the germline V gene.

The chain links TRBV7-6 to TRBJ1-4; no reliable D call. With 1 base removed from V and 5 bases from J, the gap between germline ends came to 11 bases. Per the germline V gene, CDR1 is SGHVS and CDR2 is FNYEAQ. This CDR3 has 15 amino acids. CDR3 region: CASSLESRGNEKLFF. The CDR3, as DNA: TGTGCCAGCAGCTTAGAGTCCCGAGGGAATGAAAAACTGTTTTTT.

The gene calls are TRBV6-6 and TRBJ1-5, with D perhaps matching TRBD1 (6 bases). In germline, CDR1 is MNHNY, CDR2 SVGAGI (reference sequence). The CDR3 totals 15 residues. Trimming left V 0 bases short and J 6 bases short, with 12 bases between. The CDR3 here is CASSYSGGASQPQHF. The CDR3 nucleotides are TGTGCCAGCAGTTACTCTGGGGGGGCTAGTCAGCCCCAGCATTTT.

The chain has TRBV3-1 (or the pseudogene TRBV3-2) and TRBJ1-2, with D possibly TRBD1 on 5 matching bases. Germline CDR1 reads LGHDT; CDR2 reads YNNKEL (reference sequence). The CDR3 has 15 residues. V was shortened by 1 base and J by 7 bases, with 16 bases between the two germline ends. The CDR3 coding sequence is TGTGCCAGCAGCCAAGGGGAAGGGGCGCGGGGTGGCTACACCTTC. Encoded protein: CASSQGEGARGGYTF.

The J gene is TRBJ1-4, the V gene TRBV29-1; the D is unclear. The germline gives CDR1 SQVTM, CDR2 ANQGSEA. Trimming removed 6 bases at V and 8 bases at J, with 16 bases between. The CDR3 is 13 amino acids. The CDR3 loop is CSVATTAGEKLFF. DNA of the CDR3: TGCAGCGTCGCTACAACGGCGGGGGAAAAACTGTTTTTT.

The V and J genes are TRBV19 and TRBJ1-5; a weak D match, TRBD1 (5 bases). The germline V gene has CDR1 LNHDA and CDR2 SQIVND (reference sequence). With 4 bases removed from V and 3 bases from J, the gap between germline ends came to 13 bases. The CDR3 is 15 amino acids. The CDR3 nucleotides are TGTGCCAGTAGTACGCACCAGGGTTCCAATCAGCCCCAGCATTTT. Protein product: CASSTHQGSNQPQHF.

This chain connects TRBV5-1 to TRBJ1-1, with 7 positions matching TRBD1. The V gene end was trimmed by 2 bases and the J gene end by 1 base; junction bases not matched to a gene: 5. This CDR3 region has 15 residues. The germline CDR1 and CDR2 sequences are SGHRS and YFSETQ. The CDR3 reads CASSFGSGGNTEAFF. The CDR3 DNA reads TGCGCCAGCAGCTTCGGGTCAGGGGGGAACACTGAAGCTTTCTTT.

V is TRBV4-1 and J is TRBJ1-5; TRBD1 agrees at 8 bases. J lost 2 bases, V lost 1 base, and 10 bases had no gene match. The CDR3 runs 18 residues. Germline values: CDR1 MGHRA, CDR2 YSYEKL. This chain's CDR3 is CASSQGTGFWYGNQPQHF. The CDR3 bases are TGCGCCAGCAGCCAAGGGACAGGGTTTTGGTACGGCAATCAGCCCCAGCATTTT.

V usage is TRBV19 and J usage is TRBJ1-1; perhaps TRBD1 as D (6 bases). The CDR3 loop spans 14 amino acids. Between the trimmed V and J ends, which lost 5 bases and 0 bases, there was a span of 10 bases. Germline CDR1 reads LNHDA; CDR2 reads SQIVND (reference sequence). The CDR3 here is CASSSGQLNTEAFF. The CDR3, as DNA: TGTGCCAGTAGTTCCGGACAGCTGAACACTGAAGCTTTCTTT.

V gene TRBV19 combines with J gene TRBJ2-2, with TRBD1 as a possible D gene (5 bases). V lost 2 bases and J lost 4, with 11 bases in between. The CDR3 contains 15 residues. The V gene's germline CDR1 is LNHDA and CDR2 SQIVND (reference sequence). The CDR3 DNA reads as TGTGCCAGTAGTATACGGCAGGGCGGCACCGGGGAGCTGTTTTTT. Protein product: CASSIRQGGTGELFF.

J is TRBJ2-1 and V is TRBV10-3; 7 bases map to TRBD2. Trimming cost V 4 bases and J 8 bases; bases outside gene matches: 5. CDR1 ENHRY and CDR2 SYGVKD come from the germline V gene. CDR3 length equals 13 residues. CDR3 loop: CAISGVGRDEQFF. The CDR3 DNA sequence: TGTGCCATCAGTGGGGTAGGGAGGGATGAGCAGTTCTTC.

This clone was picked up a small number of times. The CDR3: CASTDRGLTYNSPLHF. CDR3 DNA: TGTGCCAGTACGGACAGGGGCCTTACTTATAATTCACCCCTCCACTTT. The rearrangement links TRBV19 to TRBJ1-6, with TRBD1 matching over 9 bases. This CDR3 has 16 amino acids. The germline CDR1 and CDR2 sequences are LNHDA and SQIVND (reference sequence). The junction had 8 bases not matched to a gene; V was cut back by 7 bases and J by 4 bases.

This clone has just one count. The chain links TRBV7-2 to TRBJ2-7; 9 bases map to TRBD1. V was pared by 1 base and J by 2 bases, with 0 bases of the junction left unmatched. The CDR3 is 14 residues long. The germline CDR1 and CDR2 sequences are SGHTA and FQGNSA. Here the CDR3 reads CASSLGTGAYEQYF. Written as DNA, the CDR3 is TGTGCCAGCAGCTTAGGGACAGGGGCCTACGAGCAGTACTTC.

V usage is TRBV2 and J usage is TRBJ2-1, with TRBD1 as a possible D gene (6 bases). Trimming pared 9 bases from V and 7 bases from J, leaving 16 bases between. Germline values: CDR1 SNHLY, CDR2 FYNNEI. The CDR3 is 13 amino acids. The DNA for the CDR3 is TGTGCCAGTACAGGGAATCAGGGAAATGAGCAGTTCTTC. Translation: CASTGNQGNEQFF.

Remarks on this clone: The same CDR3 is also encoded by other DNA sequences in this sample. This chain links TRBV29-1 with TRBJ1-1; D is perhaps TRBD1 (5 bases). Trimming removed 4 bases from V and 4 bases from J, with 7 bases in between. CDR3 size: 11 residues. From germline, CDR1 is SQVTM and CDR2 ANQGSEA. The CDR3 bases are TGCAGCGTTGCAGGGTCCACTGAAGCTTTCTTT. Translated: CSVAGSTEAFF. Full variable domain (missing parts from reference TRBV29-1 and TRBJ1-1): SAVISQKPSRDICQRGTSLTIQCQVDSQVTMMFWYRQQPGQSLTLIATANQGSEATYESGFVIDKFPISRPNLTFSTLTVSNMSPEDSSIYLCSVAGSTEAFFGQGTRLTVV.

This chain connects TRBV28 to TRBJ2-3; 7 bases are shared with TRBD2. V shed 6 bases, J shed 1 base, and the junction held 7 bases outside the gene matches. This CDR3 spans 15 amino acids. Germline V lookup: CDR1 MDHEN, CDR2 SYDVKM. The CDR3 DNA reads as TGTGCCAGCAGCGTTCCGGGGGGAGGCACAGATACGCAGTATTTT. Amino acids: CASSVPGGGTDTQYF.

The chain recombines TRBV6-5 with TRBJ1-5, with a weak D call TRBD1 (6 bases). V lost 6 bases and J 0 bases, leaving 12 bases between the germline ends. Germline CDR1 and CDR2: MNHEY and SVGAGI. The CDR3 contains 15 residues. The CDR3 spells CASRTGTSSNQPQHF. The CDR3 nucleotides read TGTGCCAGCAGAACCGGGACATCTAGCAATCAGCCCCAGCATTTT.

The rearrangement joins TRBV27 to TRBJ2-1, with D possibly being TRBD1 (6 bases). This CDR3 has 17 amino acids. Trimming took 3 bases from V and 5 from J, leaving 20 bases between them. Germline V lookup: CDR1 MNHEY, CDR2 SMNVEV (reference sequence). The CDR3 region has the DNA TGTGCCAGCAGTTTTGCTGGTCGGCAGGGGCCGAACAATGAGCAGTTCTTC. Translating it yields CASSFAGRQGPNNEQFF.